The present entry profiles one TCR beta chain with its context. The assay was immunoSEQ multiplex PCR, and TCRdb's table has in-frame clones only and misses some. There are about 40,000 clones in the sample; about 91% occur only once, and about 0.48% lies in the top ten. V lost 9 bases and J 0 bases, leaving 18 bases between the germline ends. Germline V CDR1 and CDR2: MDHEN, SYDVKM. The CDR3 is 16 amino acids. This sample was included in a study of T cell changes during pregnancy in multiple sclerosis. The specimen was CD4+ T cells from peripheral blood mononuclear cells, collected in the second trimester of pregnancy. This sequence joins TRBV28 and TRBJ2-4; tentatively, D is TRBD1 (6 bases). The clonotype was recovered from a female donor in good health, enrolled as a control in a pregnancy study. The CDR3, as DNA: TGTGCCAGTTTGGGGGCAGGGGCCCCAGCCAAAAACATTCAGTACTTC. It translates to CASLGAGAPAKNIQYF. Filled out from reference TRBV28 and TRBJ2-4, the complete variable domain reads DVKVTQSSRYLVKRTGEKVFLECVQDMDHENMFWYRQDPGLGLRLIYFSYDVKMKEKGDIPEGYSVSREKKERFSLILESASTNQTSMYLCASLGAGAPAKNIQYFGAGTRLSVL.